Reported below is one TCR beta chain. Its antigen is still unknown. TCRdb redid the calling of the reads with MiXCR, one entry per CDR3 protein. The data show around 260,000 distinct CDR3 sequences, 20% to 30% seen once. This sample stems from a study of T cell repertoires in cytomegalovirus infection. As for the study in general: Through public TCR beta signatures, both CMV infection and matching HLA type were indicated. General study points: The response measured ex vivo was dominated by TCR beta clonotypes (HLA-C-restricted and CMV-specific). The cumulative frequency of public TCR beta families distinguished individuals who carried CMV together with the relevant HLA.

CDR3 size: 14 residues. Germline-derived CDR1 and CDR2 are SGHTA and FQGNSA. V was pared by 5 bases and J by 7 bases, with 15 bases between. Material: PBMCs. The sequence derives from a human donor in good health (CMV status not recorded). Some clones in this sample may be carry-over from other donors' samples. The genes are TRBV7-2 and TRBJ2-4; D may correspond to TRBD1 or TRBD2 (7 bases each). The CDR3 here is CASSREGRGNIQYF. The CDR3 nucleotides read TGTGCCAGCAGCAGGGAGGGCAGGGGGAACATTCAGTACTTC. The full variable domain, in which reference TRBV7-2 and TRBJ2-4 provide the parts outside the CDR3, is GAGVSQSPSNKVTEKGKDVELRCDPISGHTALYWYRQSLGQGLEFLIYFQGNSAPDKSGLPSDRFSAERTGGSVSTLTIQRTQQEDSAVYLCASSREGRGNIQYFGAGTRLSVL.